Listed below are T cell receptor beta chains from one sample, sequenced in a study of cytomegalovirus exposure and HLA in healthy donors. TCRdb's copy holds only in-frame clones and misses some; the assay was immunoSEQ multiplex PCR. The sample carries some 150,000 clones, roughly four fifths recorded once. Sequenced sample: PBMCs. The receptors originated from a young woman in good health and CMV-seropositive. CDR3s include the opening cysteine and the closing phenylalanine or tryptophan. Fields, in order: clone size, V gene, J gene, D gene, CDR3 DNA, CDR3 protein. A D gene is named only where the DNA matches it firmly. A row's size may be missing; if present it is once, few, many or a size class.

size: .; V: TRBV10-3; J: TRBJ1-3; D: TRBD1; DNA: TGTGCCATCAGTGGTACAGGGGGATCTGGAAACACCATATATTTT; CDR3: CAISGTGGSGNTIYF
size: .; V: TRBV9; J: TRBJ1-6; D: TRBD1; DNA: TGTGCCAGCAGCAACCAGGGACAGGGGTGGTCACCCCTCCACTTT; CDR3: CASSNQGQGWSPLHF
size: .; V: TRBV14; J: TRBJ1-1; D: .; DNA: TGTGCCAGCAGCCAAGGTTTGCGGACAAAAGACTTCACTGAAGCTTTCTTT; CDR3: CASSQGLRTKDFTEAFF
size: .; V: TRBV11-2; J: TRBJ2-5; D: .; DNA: TGTGCCAGCAGCTTAAGGGGTGGCGCGATGGGAGAGACCCAGTACTTC; CDR3: CASSLRGGAMGETQYF
size: .; V: TRBV9; J: TRBJ2-1; D: .; DNA: TGTGCCAGCACCCCCCGGGACACATACAATGAGCAGTTCTTC; CDR3: CASTPRDTYNEQFF
size: few; V: TRBV2; J: TRBJ1-1; D: TRBD1; DNA: TGTGCCAGCAGATTGGACAGGGAAAGGGTATACACTGAAGCTTTCTTT; CDR3: CASRLDRERVYTEAFF
size: .; V: TRBV5-1; J: TRBJ2-5; D: .; DNA: TGCGCCAGCAGCTTGCCAGGGAAAGAGACCCAGTACTTC; CDR3: CASSLPGKETQYF
size: few; V: TRBV7-2; J: TRBJ1-4; D: TRBD1; DNA: TGTGCCAGCAGCTTACACTCCCCCGGGACAGGGGGTGAAAAACTGTTTTTT; CDR3: CASSLHSPGTGGEKLFF
size: .; V: TRBV7-9; J: TRBJ2-2; D: .; DNA: TGTGCCAGCAGCTTAGCTTCAGGGCCTCTGGCCGGGGAGCTGTTTTTT; CDR3: CASSLASGPLAGELFF
size: .; V: TRBV29-1; J: TRBJ2-3; D: .; DNA: TGCAGCGAGTCTCGGGGAGGCGCAGATACGCAGTATTTT; CDR3: CSESRGGADTQYF
size: .; V: TRBV11-2; J: TRBJ2-7; D: TRBD1; DNA: TGTGCCAGCAGGGGGACAGGCTACTCCTACGAGCAGTACTTC; CDR3: CASRGTGYSYEQYF
size: once; V: TRBV11-2; J: TRBJ2-1; D: TRBD1; DNA: TGTGCCAGCAGGTCGGGGACAGGGGGCAGGAATGAGCAGTTCTTC; CDR3: CASRSGTGGRNEQFF
size: .; V: TRBV30; J: TRBJ1-4; D: TRBD1; DNA: TGTGCCTGGGGCTCGACAGGGGTAAATGAAAAACTGTTTTTT; CDR3: CAWGSTGVNEKLFF
size: .; V: TRBV5-1; J: TRBJ2-3; D: TRBD2; DNA: TGCGCCAGCAGCGAGGGACTAGCGGGGGCCACAGATACGCAGTATTTT; CDR3: CASSEGLAGATDTQYF
size: .; V: TRBV6-1; J: TRBJ1-5; D: .; DNA: TGTGCCTCTGCCGGGGGACGTAGCAATCAGCCCCAGCATTTT; CDR3: CASAGGRSNQPQHF
size: .; V: TRBV6-5; J: TRBJ2-7; D: .; DNA: TGTGCCAGCCATGGTCCCGTGAGTTACGAGCAGTACTTC; CDR3: CASHGPVSYEQYF
size: .; V: TRBV29-1; J: TRBJ1-2; D: TRBD1; DNA: TGCAGCGTTGAAAGGGGACAGCTTAACTATGGCTACACCTTC; CDR3: CSVERGQLNYGYTF
size: .; V: TRBV6-5; J: TRBJ2-7; D: TRBD1; DNA: TGTGCCAGCAGCTACCTCAAGGGACAGGGGGCCTACGAGCAGTACTTC; CDR3: CASSYLKGQGAYEQYF
size: .; V: TRBV5-1; J: TRBJ2-1; D: TRBD1; DNA: TGCGCCAGCAGCCTATCGACAGGGAAAACTAATGAGCAGTTCTTC; CDR3: CASSLSTGKTNEQFF
size: few; V: TRBV29-1; J: TRBJ2-2; D: .; DNA: TGCAGCGCCCCGGGACAAGGACTTACGAACACCGGGGAGCTGTTTTTT; CDR3: CSAPGQGLTNTGELFF
size: .; V: TRBV9; J: TRBJ1-4; D: TRBD1; DNA: TGTGCCAGCAGCGTAGGATTCGGTGGACAGGGGTCAAATGAAAAACTGTTTTTT; CDR3: CASSVGFGGQGSNEKLFF
size: few; V: TRBV30; J: TRBJ2-2; D: .; DNA: TGTGCCTGGAACAGGGGGGGAGTTACCCGACCTATGAGTCCGCAGCGGCTCACCGGGGAGCTGTTTTTT; CDR3: CAWNRGGVTRPMSPQRLTGELFF
size: .; V: TRBV19; J: TRBJ1-1; D: .; DNA: TGTGCCAGTAGTATATCCTACCGCCTCTGGGGGGGTTACCCCGAAGCTTTCTTT; CDR3: CASSISYRLWGGYPEAFF
size: .; V: TRBV7-2; J: TRBJ1-6; D: .; DNA: TGTGCCAGCAGCTTAGAGCCGGTCAGGAACTATAATTCACCCCTCCACTTT; CDR3: CASSLEPVRNYNSPLHF
size: .; V: TRBV9; J: TRBJ2-5; D: .; DNA: TGTGCCAGCAGCGTAGAGGTTCGAGGAGGAGAGACCCAGTACTTC; CDR3: CASSVEVRGGETQYF
size: .; V: TRBV7-9; J: TRBJ1-2; D: TRBD1; DNA: TGTTCCAGCAGCTTCTCGGACAGGGCCCCCTATGGCTACACCTTC; CDR3: CSSSFSDRAPYGYTF
size: .; V: TRBV18; J: TRBJ1-1; D: TRBD1; DNA: TGTGCCAGCTCTCTCGGACAGGGGGCGCGGTTTGGCACTGAAGCTTTCTTT; CDR3: CASSLGQGARFGTEAFF
size: once; V: TRBV11-2; J: TRBJ1-5; D: TRBD1; DNA: TGTGCCAGCAGCTTAGAACAGGGGGCGGGTCAGCCCCAGCATTTT; CDR3: CASSLEQGAGQPQHF
size: few; V: TRBV25-1; J: TRBJ2-7; D: .; DNA: TGTGCCAGCAGTGAGGCGGGACCCTACGAGCAGTACTTC; CDR3: CASSEAGPYEQYF
size: once; V: TRBV7-2; J: TRBJ2-3; D: .; DNA: TGTGCCAGCAGCTGGGCGGGGAGCACAGATACGCAGTATTTT; CDR3: CASSWAGSTDTQYF
size: .; V: TRBV5-4; J: TRBJ2-3; D: TRBD1; DNA: TGTGCCAGCAGCTCCTGGGACAGCCGCACAGATACGCAGTATTTT; CDR3: CASSSWDSRTDTQYF
size: .; V: TRBV19; J: TRBJ2-1; D: TRBD2; DNA: TGTGCCAGTAGGGCGGCGCGGGGGGGAAAGTTCTTC; CDR3: CASRAARGGKFF
size: .; V: TRBV20-1; J: TRBJ2-2; D: .; DNA: TGCAGTGCTACACAGGTCGGGGAGCTGTTTTTT; CDR3: CSATQVGELFF
size: .; V: TRBV27; J: TRBJ2-6; D: TRBD2; DNA: TGTGCCAGCACGCGCGGGGGGTTCGACTCTGGGGCCAACGTCCTGACTTTC; CDR3: CASTRGGFDSGANVLTF
size: .; V: TRBV29-1; J: TRBJ1-4; D: TRBD1; DNA: TGCAGCGTCCCGGGGGGGGACAGGGGGCCGACGGGGAATGAAAAACTGTTTTTT; CDR3: CSVPGGDRGPTGNEKLFF
size: .; V: TRBV5-4; J: TRBJ2-7; D: .; DNA: TGTGCCAGCAGCTTTAGCTCCTACGAGCAGTACTTC; CDR3: CASSFSSYEQYF
size: .; V: TRBV7-8; J: TRBJ1-4; D: .; DNA: TGTGCCAGCAGCTTAAGAGGAAATGAAAAACTGTTTTTT; CDR3: CASSLRGNEKLFF
size: once; V: TRBV7-8; J: TRBJ1-3; D: .; DNA: TGTGCCAGCAGCTTAGCCGGGTCTGGAAACACCATATATTTT; CDR3: CASSLAGSGNTIYF
size: once; V: TRBV30; J: TRBJ2-6; D: TRBD1; DNA: TGTGCCTGGAGTGTACAAGGGGGCACATGGGATAGCGTCCTGACTTTC; CDR3: CAWSVQGGTWDSVLTF
size: .; V: TRBV6-1; J: TRBJ1-5; D: .; DNA: TGTGCCAGCAGTGACAGAAATAGCAATCAGCCCCAGCATTTT; CDR3: CASSDRNSNQPQHF
size: .; V: TRBV7-9; J: TRBJ2-7; D: .; DNA: TGTTCCAGCAGCTTAAATCTAGAAAGCGAGCAGTACTTC; CDR3: CSSSLNLESEQYF
size: .; V: TRBV28; J: TRBJ2-7; D: TRBD1; DNA: TGTGCCAACAGATCACGTGAGGGACAGGGGCCCTACGAGCAGTACTTC; CDR3: CANRSREGQGPYEQYF